This T cell receptor (beta chain) was sequenced during a study of OX40 agonist ivuxolimab in advanced cancers. Germline CDR1 SQVTM, CDR2 ANQGSEA. The CDR3 runs to 17 residues. V was pared by 4 bases and J by 0 bases, with 11 bases of the junction left unmatched. Generated by immunoSEQ multiplex PCR, the TCRdb table keeps only in-frame clones and is missing some. Of tens of thousands of clones listed, over 80% were seen once; the top ten hold 5% to 6.5%. Specimen: CD4+ or CD8+ T cells sorted from blood, collected in a trial of the OX40 agonist ivuxolimab. The rearrangement uses TRBV29-1 and TRBJ2-1; 8 bases align to TRBD2. This TCR derives from an adult with an advanced solid tumor such as melanoma, head and neck, liver or kidney cancer. The chain's CDR3 is CSVASGWGMSSYNEQFF. For the CDR3, the DNA is TGCAGCGTTGCTAGCGGGTGGGGGATGAGCTCCTACAATGAGCAGTTCTTC.